This T cell receptor beta chain was recovered during a study of cytomegalovirus exposure and HLA in healthy donors. At the time of sampling, donors were nominally healthy, though unrecorded immune exposures were likely. Study-wide points: Cytomegalovirus-associated TCR beta chains were listed, numbering around 150. In vitro work confirmed that a few CMV-associated chains recognize CMV antigens.

This CDR3 contains 14 residues. Germline lookup yields CDR1 SGHRS and CDR2 YFSETQ. V was cut by 2 bases and J by 1 base, with 8 bases left in between. The PCR made use of 60 Vbeta and 13 Jbeta primers. Libraries were prepared by immunoSEQ multiplex PCR; TCRdb keeps only in-frame clonotypes and omits some of them. The sample contains fewer than 130,000 clones, about three quarters of which appear only once. This clone was seen a handful of times. Antigen: not known. The origin of this receptor is a young woman in good health and CMV-seronegative. This chain links TRBV5-1 with TRBJ2-3, with a possible D match to TRBD2 (5 bases). Specimen: PBMCs. CDR3 nucleotide sequence: TGCGCCAGCAGCTTCGTGGGAGGCACAGATACGCAGTATTTT. It specifies CASSFVGGTDTQYF.